This T cell receptor beta chain was identified during a study of tumor and adjacent non-tumor tissue in lung cancer. In the study overall: Histology: about a dozen adenocarcinoma, a couple of squamous cell carcinoma, 1 small cell lung cancer. Whole-study findings and limits: Significantly higher TCR diversity was found in tumor than normal lung. Normal lung showed higher cumulative top 100 clone frequency than tumor.

No cell sorting was done before RNA was extracted from the tissue. This non-tumor lung sample came from over 3 cm beyond the tumor edge. The CDR3 length is 17 residues. The V gene's germline CDR1 is ENHRY and CDR2 SYGVKD. Note on this clonotype: What it recognizes is unknown. At one of its ends the junction is not consistent with the germline gene, which may arise from a read error.

The library came from three nested PCR rounds adapted from ARM-PCR protocols. Each CDR3 protein gets one entry after TCRdb re-called the multiplex PCR reads with MiXCR. The repertoire holds 40,000 to 45,000 distinct CDR3 sequences, with roughly 60% as singletons. The TCR originated in a woman between 35 and 50 years old with non-small cell lung cancer. The material sequenced was distant non-tumor lung tissue. V usage is TRBV10-3 and J usage is TRBJ2-1; TRBD2 matches 10 bases. The CDR3 coding sequence is TGTGCCATCAGGGGGGGGTCTAGCGGGAGCCGGTACAATGAGCAATCCTTC. Translating it yields CAIRGGSSGSRYNEQSF.